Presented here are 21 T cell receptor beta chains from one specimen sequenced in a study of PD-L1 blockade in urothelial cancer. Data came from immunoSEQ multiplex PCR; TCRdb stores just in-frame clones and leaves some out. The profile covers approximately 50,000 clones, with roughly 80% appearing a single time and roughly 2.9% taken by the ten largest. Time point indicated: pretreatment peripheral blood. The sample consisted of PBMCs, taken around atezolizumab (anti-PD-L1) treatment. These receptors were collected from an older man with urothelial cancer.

This CDR3 is CASSQGRQQANEKLFF. In DNA, the CDR3 is TGTGCCAGCAGCCAAGGCCGACAGCAGGCTAATGAAAAACTGTTTTTT. The chain carries TRBV4-2 and TRBJ1-4; a weak D match, TRBD1 (5 bases). CDR1 LGHNA and CDR2 YNFKEQ come from the germline V gene. V gave up 1 base and J gave up 3 bases, with 12 bases separating them. The CDR3 runs to 16 residues.

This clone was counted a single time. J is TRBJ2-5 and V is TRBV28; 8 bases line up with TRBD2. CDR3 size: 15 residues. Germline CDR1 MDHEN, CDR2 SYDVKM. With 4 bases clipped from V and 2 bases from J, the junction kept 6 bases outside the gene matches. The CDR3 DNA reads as TGTGCCAGCAGTTACCAACTAGCGGCACAAGAGACCCAGTACTTC. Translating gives CASSYQLAAQETQYF.

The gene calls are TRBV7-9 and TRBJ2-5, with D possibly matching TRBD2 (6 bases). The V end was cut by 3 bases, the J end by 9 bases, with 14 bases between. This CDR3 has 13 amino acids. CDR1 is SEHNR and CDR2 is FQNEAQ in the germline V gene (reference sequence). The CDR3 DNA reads TGTGCCAGCAGCTTTAGCGGTCCGGGGGCCCAGTACTTC. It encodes CASSFSGPGAQYF. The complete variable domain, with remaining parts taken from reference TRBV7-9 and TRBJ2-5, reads DTGVSQNPRHKITKRGQNVTFRCDPISEHNRLYWYRQTLGQGPEFLTYFQNEAQLEKSRLLSDRFSAERPKGSFSTLEIQRTEQGDSAMYLCASSFSGPGAQYFGPGTRLLVL.

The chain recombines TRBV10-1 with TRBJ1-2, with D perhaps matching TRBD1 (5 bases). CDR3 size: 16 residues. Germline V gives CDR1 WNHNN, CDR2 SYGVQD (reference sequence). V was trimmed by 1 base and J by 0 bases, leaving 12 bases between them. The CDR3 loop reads CASSEFKPGTNYGYTF. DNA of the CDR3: TGCGCCAGCAGTGAGTTTAAGCCAGGGACTAACTATGGCTACACCTTC.

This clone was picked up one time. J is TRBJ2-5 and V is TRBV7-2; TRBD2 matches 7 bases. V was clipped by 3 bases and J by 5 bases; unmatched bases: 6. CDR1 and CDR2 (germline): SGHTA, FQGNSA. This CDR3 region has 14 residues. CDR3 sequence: CASSLGGRTETQYF. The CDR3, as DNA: TGTGCCAGCAGCTTGGGGGGGAGAACGGAGACCCAGTACTTC.

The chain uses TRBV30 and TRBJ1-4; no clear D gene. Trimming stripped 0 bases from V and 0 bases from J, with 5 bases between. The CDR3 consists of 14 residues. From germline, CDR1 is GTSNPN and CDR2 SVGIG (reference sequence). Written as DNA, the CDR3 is TGTGCCTGGAGTGTATTTACAACTAATGAAAAACTGTTTTTT. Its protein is CAWSVFTTNEKLFF.

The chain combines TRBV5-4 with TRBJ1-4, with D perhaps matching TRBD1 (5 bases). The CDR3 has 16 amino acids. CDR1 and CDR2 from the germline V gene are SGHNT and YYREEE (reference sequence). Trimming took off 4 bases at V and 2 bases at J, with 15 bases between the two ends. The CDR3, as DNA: TGTGCCAGCAGCCTAGACCCCAGGGCGACTAATGAAAAACTGTTTTTT. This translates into CASSLDPRATNEKLFF.

The CDR3 protein is CASTPRGTYGYTF. The CDR3 nucleotides are TGTGCCAGCACCCCTAGGGGCACCTATGGCTACACCTTC. The chain carries TRBV25-1 and TRBJ1-2; weak D call: TRBD1 (5 bases). Per germline, CDR1 MGHDK and CDR2 SYGVNS. The CDR3 runs to 13 residues. Trimming left V 7 bases short and J 4 bases short, with 13 bases between.

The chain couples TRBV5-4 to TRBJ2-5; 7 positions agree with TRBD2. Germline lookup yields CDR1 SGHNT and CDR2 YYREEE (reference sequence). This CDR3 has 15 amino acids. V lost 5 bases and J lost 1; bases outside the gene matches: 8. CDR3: CASSYPGTTQETQYF. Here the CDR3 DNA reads TGTGCCAGCAGTTACCCCGGGACTACCCAAGAGACCCAGTACTTC.

The CDR3 DNA is TGTGCCAGCAGATCACAGGGGGCGCGAGGCTACACCTTC. Protein sequence: CASRSQGARGYTF. The chain combines TRBV6-4 with TRBJ1-2; 9 bases map to TRBD1. There are 13 residues in the CDR3. The ends lost 6 bases at V and 8 bases at J; junction bases unmatched: 7. The germline V gene encodes CDR1 MRHNA and CDR2 SNTAGT.

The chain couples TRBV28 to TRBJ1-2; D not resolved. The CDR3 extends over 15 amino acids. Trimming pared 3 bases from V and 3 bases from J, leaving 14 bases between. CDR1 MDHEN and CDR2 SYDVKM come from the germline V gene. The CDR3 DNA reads TGTGCCAGCAGTTTCTTTGGGAGTGTGGACTATGGCTACACCTTC. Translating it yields CASSFFGSVDYGYTF.

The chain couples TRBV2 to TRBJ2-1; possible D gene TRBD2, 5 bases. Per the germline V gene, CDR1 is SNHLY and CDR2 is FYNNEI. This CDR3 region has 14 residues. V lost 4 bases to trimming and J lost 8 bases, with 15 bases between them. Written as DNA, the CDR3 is TGTGCCAGCAGTGCCCAGACTACGATCCATGAGCAGTTCTTC. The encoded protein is CASSAQTTIHEQFF.

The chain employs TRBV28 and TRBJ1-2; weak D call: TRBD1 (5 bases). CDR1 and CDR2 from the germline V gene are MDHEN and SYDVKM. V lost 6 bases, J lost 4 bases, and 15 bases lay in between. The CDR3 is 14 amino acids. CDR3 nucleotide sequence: TGTGCCAGCAGCCCAAACGACAGCCTCTATGGCTACACCTTC. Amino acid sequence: CASSPNDSLYGYTF.

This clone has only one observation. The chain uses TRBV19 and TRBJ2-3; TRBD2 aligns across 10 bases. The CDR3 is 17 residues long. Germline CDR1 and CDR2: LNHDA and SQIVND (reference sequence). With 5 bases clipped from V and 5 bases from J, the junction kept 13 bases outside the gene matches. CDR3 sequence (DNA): TGTGCCAGTAGTGACCCCCGAGCGGGGGGGCCGGGAGATACGCAGTATTTT. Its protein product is CASSDPRAGGPGDTQYF.

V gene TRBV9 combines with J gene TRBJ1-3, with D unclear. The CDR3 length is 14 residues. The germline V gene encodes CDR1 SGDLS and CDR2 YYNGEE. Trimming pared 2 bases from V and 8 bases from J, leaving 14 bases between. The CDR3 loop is CASSVNPREDTIYF. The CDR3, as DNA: TGTGCCAGCAGCGTTAATCCCCGGGAGGACACCATATATTTT.

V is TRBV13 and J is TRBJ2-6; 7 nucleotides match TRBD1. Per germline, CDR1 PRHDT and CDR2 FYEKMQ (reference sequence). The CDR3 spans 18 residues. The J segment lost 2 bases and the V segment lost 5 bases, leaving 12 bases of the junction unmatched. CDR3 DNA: TGTGCCAGCAGCCTCCGGACAGGAAGGGAGCCTGGGGCCAACGTCCTGACTTTC. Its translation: CASSLRTGREPGANVLTF.

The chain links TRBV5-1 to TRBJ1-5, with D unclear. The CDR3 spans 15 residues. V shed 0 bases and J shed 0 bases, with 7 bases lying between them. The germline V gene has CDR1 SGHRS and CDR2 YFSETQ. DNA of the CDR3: TGCGCCAGCAGCTTGGGTCAGGATAGCAATCAGCCCCAGCATTTT. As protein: CASSLGQDSNQPQHF.

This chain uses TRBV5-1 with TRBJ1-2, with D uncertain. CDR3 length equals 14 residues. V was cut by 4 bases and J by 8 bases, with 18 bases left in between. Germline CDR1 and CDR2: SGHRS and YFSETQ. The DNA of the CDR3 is TGCGCCAGCAGCCCGGGATTAAGGCCGGAGGGCTACACCTTC. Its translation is CASSPGLRPEGYTF. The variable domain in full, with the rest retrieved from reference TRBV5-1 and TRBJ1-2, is KAGVTQTPRYLIKTRGQQVTLSCSPISGHRSVSWYQQTPGQGLQFLFEYFSETQRNKGNFPGRFSGRQFSNSRSEMNVSTLELGDSALYLCASSPGLRPEGYTFGSGTRLTVV.

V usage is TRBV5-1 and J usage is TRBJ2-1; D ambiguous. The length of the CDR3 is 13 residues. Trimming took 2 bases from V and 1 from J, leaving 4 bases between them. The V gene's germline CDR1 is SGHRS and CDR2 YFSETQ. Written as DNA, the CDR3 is TGCGCCAGCAGCTTACAGTCCTACAATGAGCAGTTCTTC. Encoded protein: CASSLQSYNEQFF.

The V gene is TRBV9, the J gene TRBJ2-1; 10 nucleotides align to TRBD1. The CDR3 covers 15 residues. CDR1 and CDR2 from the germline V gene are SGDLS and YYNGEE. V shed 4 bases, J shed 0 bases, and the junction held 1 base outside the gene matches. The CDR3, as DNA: TGTGCCAGCAGCCGGGACAGGGGCTCCTACAATGAGCAGTTCTTC. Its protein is CASSRDRGSYNEQFF.

The CDR3 nucleotides are TGTGCCAGCAGTTTCAGGACAGTGGGGCAAGAGACCCAGTACTTC. This encodes CASSFRTVGQETQYF. The rearrangement links TRBV5-4 to TRBJ2-5; possibly TRBD1 for D (6 bases). V lost 5 bases and J lost 2, with 16 bases in between. The CDR3 is made up of 15 amino acids. Germline loops: CDR1 SGHNT, CDR2 YYREEE (reference sequence). Combining the CDR3 with reference TRBV5-4 and TRBJ2-5 gives the whole variable domain ETGVTQSPTHLIKTRGQQVTLRCSSQSGHNTVSWYQQALGQGPQFIFQYYREEENGRGNFPPRFSGLQFPNYSSELNVNALELDDSALYLCASSFRTVGQETQYFGPGTRLLVL.